The rows below give T cell receptor beta chains drawn from one sample of a study of T cell responses to AZD1222 COVID-19 vaccine. Produced via immunoSEQ multiplex PCR; TCRdb's table is partial and in-frame only. This sample has about 86,000 clones, with 70% to 90% found just once. Sequencing was performed on peripheral blood, taken 28 days after the second AZD1222 dose. The receptors here all came from an adult who received the AZD1222 COVID-19 vaccine. The CDR3 runs from the conserved cysteine through the conserved F or W. A D gene is named only where the DNA matches it firmly. Rows may omit the clone size; those that give it use once, few, many or a size class.

D	V	J	size	DNA	CDR3
TRBD2	TRBV6-2/TRBV6-3	TRBJ2-5	once	TGTGCCAGCAGTTACTCCTCTAGCGGGGGAGAGACCCAGTACTTC	CASSYSSSGGETQYF
-	TRBV12-3/TRBV12-4	TRBJ1-1	-	TGTGCCAGCAGTTTTGGGGTTGGGGCTTTCTTT	CASSFGVGAFF
-	TRBV28	TRBJ1-1	-	TGTGCCAGCAGTTCCTCGGCGAACACTGAAGCTTTCTTT	CASSSSANTEAFF
TRBD2	TRBV14	TRBJ2-3	-	TGTGCCAGCAGCCACCTTAGGGGAGGGCCAGATACGCAGTATTTT	CASSHLRGGPDTQYF
-	TRBV5-4	TRBJ2-3	-	TGTGCCAGCAGCTTGGTACAGCAGGCAGATACGCAGTATTTT	CASSLVQQADTQYF
-	TRBV19	TRBJ1-6	-	TGTGCCAGTAGTAGGGGGAATTCACCCCTCCACTTT	CASSRGNSPLHF
-	TRBV20-1	TRBJ2-7	-	TGCAGTGCTAGTGACACCTCCTACGAGCAGTACTTC	CSASDTSYEQYF
-	TRBV24-1	TRBJ1-5	-	TGTGCCACCAGTGATTTGAACAAAAACGCTCATCAGCCCCAGCATTTT	CATSDLNKNAHQPQHF
TRBD1	TRBV11-3	TRBJ1-6	-	TGTGCCAGCAGCTCCCGGGACAGGGGAAATTCACCCCTCCACTTT	CASSSRDRGNSPLHF
-	TRBV25-1	TRBJ1-1	-	TGTGCCAGCAGTGAATCGTACGAGATTGAAGCTTTCTTT	CASSESYEIEAFF
-	TRBV6-5	TRBJ2-4	-	TGTGCCAGCAGTCCTTTGGGGGCGGGCATCAACATTCAGTACTTC	CASSPLGAGINIQYF
-	TRBV7-2	TRBJ2-3	-	TGTGCCAGCAGCTTAGAGGTGGGCACAGATACGCAGTATTTT	CASSLEVGTDTQYF
TRBD1	TRBV18	TRBJ1-2	-	TGTGCCAGCTCGCACCGGACAGGGGTTAACTATGGCTACACCTTC	CASSHRTGVNYGYTF
-	TRBV30	TRBJ2-1	-	TGTGCCCTTCAACTTGCGGGATCCCTCAATGAGCAGTTCTTC	CALQLAGSLNEQFF
TRBD2	TRBV15	TRBJ2-1	-	TGTGCCACCAGCAGAATAACGACTAGCGGGAGCGGTGAGCAGTTCTTC	CATSRITTSGSGEQFF
-	TRBV27	TRBJ1-1	-	TGTGCCAGCACCCCAGGGAGGACTGAAGCTTTCTTT	CASTPGRTEAFF
-	TRBV5-1	TRBJ1-2	-	TGCGCCAGCAGTCCGTCATCTCGGGGGGCTAACTATGGCTACACCTTC	CASSPSSRGANYGYTF
-	TRBV19	TRBJ2-7	-	TGTGCCAGTAGTATTTCTCTCCAGGCTAACTACGAGCAGTACTTC	CASSISLQANYEQYF
TRBD1	TRBV7-8	TRBJ1-4	-	TGTGCCAGCAGCTTAGCCCGACAGGGTGGTAATGAAAAACTGTTTTTT	CASSLARQGGNEKLFF
-	TRBV5-5	TRBJ2-2	-	TGTGCCAGCAGCTGGGAAAACACCGGGGAGCTGTTTTTT	CASSWENTGELFF
-	TRBV4-1	TRBJ1-5	-	TGCGCCAGCAGCCAAGAAAGTGGGCAGCGCAATCAGCCCCAGCATTTT	CASSQESGQRNQPQHF
TRBD2	TRBV7-8	TRBJ2-7	-	TGTGCCAGCAGCTTAGTATCCAGCGGGGGGGCCTACGAGCAGTACTTC	CASSLVSSGGAYEQYF
-	TRBV6-2/TRBV6-3	TRBJ1-5	-	TGTGCCAGCACCCCCCCGGGGCCCCAGCATTTT	CASTPPGPQHF
-	TRBV20-1	TRBJ1-2	-	TGCAGTGCCAACGGGGACTATGGCTACACCTTC	CSANGDYGYTF
TRBD1	TRBV2	TRBJ1-6	-	TGTGCCAGCACTTTCCAGACAGGGACGGGATCACCCCTCCACTTT	CASTFQTGTGSPLHF
-	TRBV6-5	TRBJ1-5	-	TGTGCCAGCAGAGGGAGCAATCAGCCCCAGCATTTT	CASRGSNQPQHF
-	TRBV7-9	TRBJ1-4	-	TGTGCCAGCAGCCGGCACCGGATACAGGCAACTAATGAAAAACTGTTTTTT	CASSRHRIQATNEKLFF
TRBD1	TRBV28	TRBJ1-5	-	TGTGCCAGCAGTGCCGGGACAGGGATTCAGCCCCAGCATTTT	CASSAGTGIQPQHF
-	TRBV7-2	TRBJ2-2	-	TGTGCCAGCAGCCACCGACAGGCCGCGAACACCGGGGAGCTGTTTTTT	CASSHRQAANTGELFF
-	TRBV9	TRBJ2-3	-	TGTGCCAGCAGCGTAGAGGCGGGCCGCACAGATACGCAGTATTTT	CASSVEAGRTDTQYF
-	TRBV6-2/TRBV6-3	TRBJ2-7	-	TGTGCCAGCAGTTACTCTTGGGAGCAGTACTTC	CASSYSWEQYF
TRBD2	TRBV11-3	TRBJ2-1	-	TGTGCCAGCAGCTCGATGACTAGCGGGGGTTGGGGTGAGCAGTTCTTC	CASSSMTSGGWGEQFF
-	TRBV10-3	TRBJ1-1	-	TGTGCCATCAGTGAGACAGCGAACACTGAAGCTTTCTTT	CAISETANTEAFF
-	TRBV2	TRBJ2-3	-	TGTGCCAGCAAGAATAGCGTCCACACAGATACGCAGTATTTT	CASKNSVHTDTQYF
-	TRBV20-1	TRBJ1-5	-	TGCAGTGCTAGTAAGGGACGGCAGCCCCAGCATTTT	CSASKGRQPQHF
TRBD2	TRBV28	TRBJ2-2	-	TGTGCCAGCAGTTTGATTATAGCGGGACCGAACACCGGGGAGCTGTTTTTT	CASSLIIAGPNTGELFF
TRBD2	TRBV6-5	TRBJ2-1	-	TGTGCCAGCATATCCCCGGGACTACCCTACAATGAGCAGTTCTTC	CASISPGLPYNEQFF
TRBD2	TRBV11-3	TRBJ2-3	-	TGTGCCAGCAGCTTTACCGGGACTAGCGATTTGGGCACAGATACGCAGTATTTT	CASSFTGTSDLGTDTQYF
TRBD1	TRBV12-3/TRBV12-4	TRBJ1-1	-	TGTGCCAGCATCGAACAGGGGCGGGCTGAAGCTTTCTTT	CASIEQGRAEAFF
TRBD2	TRBV11-3	TRBJ2-2	-	TGTGCCAGCAGCTCCGCCGGGGGGGTGGACACCGGGGAGCTGTTTTTT	CASSSAGGVDTGELFF
-	TRBV6-4	TRBJ1-1	few	TGTGCCAGCAGTGAGGGGGCGAACACTGAAGCTTTCTTT	CASSEGANTEAFF
-	TRBV9	TRBJ2-3	-	TGTGCCAGCAGCGCGGGGTGGGGCACAGATACGCAGTATTTT	CASSAGWGTDTQYF
-	TRBV27	TRBJ1-6	-	TGTGCCAGCAGTTTACGGGGGGCAGACTACTCCTATAATTCACCCCTCCACTTT	CASSLRGADYSYNSPLHF
-	TRBV7-9	TRBJ2-3	-	TGTGCCAGCAGCTTAGCAGTTCGGACTAGCACAGATACGCAGTATTTT	CASSLAVRTSTDTQYF
TRBD2	TRBV5-4	TRBJ2-7	-	TGTGCCAGCAGCTTCACTAGCGGGGGGTTGAACGAGCAGTACTTC	CASSFTSGGLNEQYF